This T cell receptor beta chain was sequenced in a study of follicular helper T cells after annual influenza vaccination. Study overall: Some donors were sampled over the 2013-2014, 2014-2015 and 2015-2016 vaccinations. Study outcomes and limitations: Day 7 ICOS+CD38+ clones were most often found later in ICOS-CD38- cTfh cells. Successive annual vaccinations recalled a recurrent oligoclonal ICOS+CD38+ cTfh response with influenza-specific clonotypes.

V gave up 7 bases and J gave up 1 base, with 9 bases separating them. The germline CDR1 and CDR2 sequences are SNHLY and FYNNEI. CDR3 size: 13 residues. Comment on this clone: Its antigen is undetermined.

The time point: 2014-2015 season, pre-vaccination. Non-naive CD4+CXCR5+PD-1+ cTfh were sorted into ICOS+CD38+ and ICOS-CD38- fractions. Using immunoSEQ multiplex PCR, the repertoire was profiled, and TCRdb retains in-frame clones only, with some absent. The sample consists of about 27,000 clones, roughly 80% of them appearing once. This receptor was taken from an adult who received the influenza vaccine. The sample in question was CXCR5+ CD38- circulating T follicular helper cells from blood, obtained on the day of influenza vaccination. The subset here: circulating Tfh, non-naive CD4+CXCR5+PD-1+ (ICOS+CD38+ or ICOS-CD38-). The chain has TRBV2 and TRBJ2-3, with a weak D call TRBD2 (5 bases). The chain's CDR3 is CASKWGGTDTQYF. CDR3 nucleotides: TGTGCCAGCAAGTGGGGAGGCACAGATACGCAGTATTTT.